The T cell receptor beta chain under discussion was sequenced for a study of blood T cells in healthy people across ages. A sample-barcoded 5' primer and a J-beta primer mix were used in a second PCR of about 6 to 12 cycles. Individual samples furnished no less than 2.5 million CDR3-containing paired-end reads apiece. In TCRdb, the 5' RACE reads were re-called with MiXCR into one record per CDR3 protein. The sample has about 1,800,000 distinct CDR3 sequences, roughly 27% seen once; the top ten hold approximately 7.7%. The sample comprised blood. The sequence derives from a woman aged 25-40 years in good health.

CDR3 region: CSAIPYWGDNQPQHF. The CDR3 region has the DNA TGCAGTGCTATACCATATTGGGGAGACAATCAGCCCCAGCATTTT. This sequence joins TRBV20-1 and TRBJ1-5; unclear D gene. V was shortened by 4 bases and J by 3 bases, with 16 bases between the two germline ends. This CDR3 comprises 15 residues. CDR1 and CDR2 (germline): DFQATT, SNEGSKA (reference sequence).